A single sample gave rise to the 4 T cell receptor beta chains below, sequenced in a study of graft-versus-host responses after intestinal transplantation. Clones were sequenced by immunoSEQ multiplex PCR, and TCRdb holds only the in-frame ones, with some missing. In the table there are nearly 45,000 clones, 90% to 95% of which are singletons. The material was PBMCs, obtained 524 days after transplant. These TCRs come from a human patient who received an intestinal transplant, so some T cells may come from the graft donor.

This CDR3 reads CASSQPGTAYEQYF. CDR3 DNA: TGCGCCAGCAGCCAACCTGGGACAGCCTACGAGCAGTACTTC. J is TRBJ2-7 and V is TRBV4-1; 7 nucleotides agree with TRBD1. Germline CDR1 MGHRA, CDR2 YSYEKL. The CDR3 extends over 14 amino acids. J lost 2 bases, V lost 2 bases, and 3 bases had no gene match.

The count of this clone is one. The chain uses TRBV28 and TRBJ2-5, with 11 bases matching TRBD1. V lost 5 bases, J lost 1 base, and 6 bases stayed unmatched. The CDR3 has 16 amino acids. Germline CDR1 MDHEN, CDR2 SYDVKM. The CDR3 DNA is TGTGCCAGCAGTCAACCGGGACAGGGGGTCCAAGAGACCCAGTACTTC. It is translated as CASSQPGQGVQETQYF. The variable domain in full, completed from reference TRBV28 and TRBJ2-5, reads DVKVTQSSRYLVKRTGEKVFLECVQDMDHENMFWYRQDPGLGLRLIYFSYDVKMKEKGDIPEGYSVSREKKERFSLILESASTNQTSMYLCASSQPGQGVQETQYFGPGTRLLVL.

This clone was picked up one time. The chain is built from TRBV6-1 and TRBJ1-1, with 9 bases lining up with TRBD1. Per the germline V gene, CDR1 is MNHNS and CDR2 is SASEGT. Trimming cost V 4 bases and J 4 bases; bases outside gene matches: 19. The CDR3 contains 19 residues. CDR3 nucleotide sequence: TGTGCCAGCAGTGGCCCGGGACAGGGTTTTTTCTCGAGTTCCACTGAAGCTTTCTTT. It encodes CASSGPGQGFFSSSTEAFF.

In DNA, the CDR3 is TGTGCCAGCTCACCACCGGAACGGACAGGGGTCTCCTACGAGCAGTACTTC. This sequence encodes CASSPPERTGVSYEQYF. This chain links TRBV18 with TRBJ2-7; TRBD1 agrees at 9 bases. This CDR3 has 17 amino acids. Germline CDR1 reads KGHSH; CDR2 reads LQKENI. V lost 0 bases to trimming and J lost 0 bases; unmatched junction nucleotides: 6.